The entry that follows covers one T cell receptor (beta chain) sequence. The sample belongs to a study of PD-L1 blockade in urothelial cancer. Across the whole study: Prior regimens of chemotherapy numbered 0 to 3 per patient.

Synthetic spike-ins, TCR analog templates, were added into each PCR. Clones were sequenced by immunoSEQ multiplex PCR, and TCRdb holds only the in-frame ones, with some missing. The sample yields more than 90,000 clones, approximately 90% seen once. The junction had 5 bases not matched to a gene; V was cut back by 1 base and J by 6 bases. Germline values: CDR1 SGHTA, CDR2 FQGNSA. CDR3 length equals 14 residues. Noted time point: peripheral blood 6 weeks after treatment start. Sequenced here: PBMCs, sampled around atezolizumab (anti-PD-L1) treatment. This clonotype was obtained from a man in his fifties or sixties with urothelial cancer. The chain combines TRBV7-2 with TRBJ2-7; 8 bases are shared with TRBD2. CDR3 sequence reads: CASSLVGAGGEQYF. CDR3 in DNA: TGTGCCAGCAGCTTAGTTGGGGCGGGGGGCGAGCAGTACTTC.